One sample yielded the 13 T cell receptor beta chains listed below, sequenced in a study of OX40 agonist ivuxolimab in advanced cancers. Assay: immunoSEQ multiplex PCR; the TCRdb copy retains only in-frame clones and omits some. The sample lists some 64,000 clones, 65% to 90% occurring once. This material consisted of CD4+ or CD8+ T cells sorted from blood, taken in a trial of the OX40 agonist ivuxolimab. The origin of the receptors is an adult with an advanced solid tumor such as melanoma, head and neck, liver or kidney cancer.

V is TRBV10-1 and J is TRBJ1-2; 8 nucleotides line up with TRBD1. The CDR3 length is 13 residues. V was pared by 5 bases and J by 3 bases, with 2 bases of the junction left unmatched. The germline V gene encodes CDR1 WNHNN and CDR2 SYGVQD (reference sequence). CDR3 in DNA: TGCGCCAGCAGTCCGGACAGGGACTATGGCTACACCTTC. This sequence encodes CASSPDRDYGYTF.

This clone is a singleton in its sample. The gene calls are TRBV2 and TRBJ2-1; 15 bases are a match to TRBD2. The CDR3 sequence is 15 residues long. V gave up 6 bases and J gave up 8 bases; unmatched junction bases: 5. The germline V gene has CDR1 SNHLY and CDR2 FYNNEI. CDR3 sequence (DNA): TGTGCCAGCAGAGCCGGACTAGCGGGAGGGGATGAGCAGTTCTTC. Protein product: CASRAGLAGGDEQFF.

The chain uses TRBV21-1 and TRBJ2-7; the D segment call TRBD1 is taken from the table without a DNA check. TRBV21-1 is a recognized pseudogene. This CDR3 has 17 amino acids. The CDR3 protein is CASSKFFGRDRRGEQYF. The CDR3 region has the DNA TGTGCCAGCAGCAAATTTTTTGGCAGGGATCGTCGAGGTGAGCAGTACTTC.

This clone showed up just a few times. This chain connects TRBV5-1 to TRBJ2-3, with D possibly TRBD2 on 5 matching bases. Per the germline V gene, CDR1 is SGHRS and CDR2 is YFSETQ. The CDR3 covers 15 residues. V shed 2 bases and J shed 1 base, with 11 bases lying between them. This CDR3 reads CASSFFPGGTDTQYF. DNA of the CDR3: TGCGCCAGCAGCTTCTTTCCCGGGGGCACAGATACGCAGTATTTT.

The rearrangement links TRBV2 to TRBJ2-2; possibly TRBD1 for D (5 bases). Trimming stripped 6 bases from V and 4 bases from J, with 12 bases between. Germline CDR1 SNHLY, CDR2 FYNNEI. The CDR3 sequence is 14 residues long. DNA for the CDR3: TGTGCCAGCAGGCCAGGGTCGGTCACCGGGGAGCTGTTTTTT. It codes for CASRPGSVTGELFF.

V gene TRBV27 combines with J gene TRBJ2-1, with D possibly matching TRBD1 (7 bases). V was shortened by 2 bases and J by 4 bases, with 9 bases between the two germline ends. Germline V lookup: CDR1 MNHEY, CDR2 SMNVEV (reference sequence). This CDR3 is 14 amino acids long. CDR3 coding DNA: TGTGCCAGCAGTTTACAGGGGGGATACAATGAGCAGTTCTTC. Protein: CASSLQGGYNEQFF.

This clone has just one count. The chain links TRBV6-5 to TRBJ2-7; D is tentatively TRBD1 or TRBD2 (6 bases each). V dropped 5 bases and J dropped 1 base, with 9 bases sitting between them. Per germline, CDR1 MNHEY and CDR2 SVGAGI. This CDR3 has 13 amino acids. The CDR3 protein is CASSRGPSYEQYF. CDR3 in DNA: TGTGCCAGCAGTCGGGGGCCGTCCTACGAGCAGTACTTC.

The chain employs TRBV5-6 and TRBJ1-2; the match to TRBD1 covers 7 bases. The CDR3 loop spans 14 amino acids. V was clipped by 4 bases and J by 2 bases; unmatched bases: 5. The germline V gene has CDR1 SGHDT and CDR2 YYEEEE. This CDR3 reads CASSPWDRNYGYTF. Here the CDR3 DNA reads TGTGCCAGCAGCCCGTGGGACAGAAACTATGGCTACACCTTC.

This clone appeared a few times. J is TRBJ2-7 and V is TRBV29-1, with a tentative D call TRBD2 (5 bases). V was pared by 7 bases and J by 5 bases, with 21 bases between. The CDR3 contains 14 residues. Germline assignment: CDR1 SQVTM and CDR2 ANQGSEA. The CDR3 reads CSGVERDIPHEQYF. In nucleotides, the CDR3 is TGCAGCGGGGTGGAGAGGGATATACCCCACGAGCAGTACTTC.

The rearrangement uses TRBV7-2 and TRBJ1-2, with TRBD1 as a possible D gene (5 bases). Germline V gene lookup returns CDR1 SGHTA and CDR2 FQGNSA. The CDR3 contains 15 residues. The germline V and J ends were trimmed by 2 bases and 7 bases, with 17 bases remaining between them. CDR3 in amino acids: CASSLKTVQGRGYTF. For the CDR3, the DNA is TGTGCCAGCAGCTTAAAGACAGTCCAGGGTCGTGGCTACACCTTC.

The chain carries TRBV18 and TRBJ2-2, with 7 positions matching TRBD1. Trimming took 2 bases from V and 2 from J; bases not matched to a gene: 2. This CDR3 is 15 amino acids long. CDR1 and CDR2 (germline): KGHSH, LQKENI. The CDR3 region has the DNA TGTGCCAGCTCACCAGGACAGGACAACACCGGGGAGCTGTTTTTT. Translated, it gives CASSPGQDNTGELFF.

The rearrangement links TRBV11-2 to TRBJ2-7, with D possibly TRBD2 on 6 matching bases. The CDR3 is 12 amino acids. Between the trimmed V and J ends, which lost 0 bases and 9 bases, there was a span of 9 bases. Germline loops: CDR1 SGHAT, CDR2 FQNNGV. CDR3 sequence: CASSLDQGGQYF. The CDR3 DNA follows: TGTGCCAGCAGCTTAGACCAGGGAGGGCAGTACTTC.

The V call is TRBV25-1, the J call TRBJ1-1; perhaps TRBD1 as D (5 bases). V lost 3 bases to trimming and J lost 3 bases, with 11 bases between them. The CDR3 is 14 amino acids. CDR1 and CDR2 from the germline V gene are MGHDK and SYGVNS. CDR3 amino acids: CASSDSGPYTEAFF. The CDR3 nucleotides are TGTGCCAGCAGTGATTCGGGGCCCTACACTGAAGCTTTCTTT.